What follows are 28 T cell receptor beta chains derived from one specimen sequenced in a study of cytomegalovirus exposure and HLA in healthy donors. Sequencing was performed with immunoSEQ multiplex PCR; in TCRdb, only in-frame clones are kept and a portion is missing. The sample lists under 400,000 clones, roughly 90% seen once, with around 0.96% in the top ten. The sample was PBMCs. The receptors were sampled from a man aged 25-45 years in good health and CMV-seronegative.

V usage is TRBV7-9 and J usage is TRBJ1-6, with TRBD1 as a possible D gene (5 bases). V lost 3 bases, J lost 1 base, and 7 bases lay in between. Germline values: CDR1 SEHNR, CDR2 FQNEAQ (reference sequence). The CDR3 totals 15 residues. The CDR3 loop is CASSLGGSYNSPLHF. Here the CDR3 DNA reads TGTGCCAGCAGCTTGGGGGGTTCCTATAATTCACCCCTCCACTTT.

V is TRBV19 and J is TRBJ2-1; maybe TRBD2 (5 bases). Germline CDR1 reads LNHDA; CDR2 reads SQIVND (reference sequence). The CDR3 extends over 12 amino acids. V lost 5 bases and J lost 5, with 7 bases in between. CDR3 residues: CASSWTDNEQFF. The CDR3 coding sequence is TGTGCCAGTAGTTGGACTGACAATGAGCAGTTCTTC.

The V gene is TRBV4-1, the J gene TRBJ2-7; D might be TRBD1 (7 bases). CDR1 and CDR2 (germline): MGHRA, YSYEKL. The V end lost 1 base, the J end lost 6 bases, and 10 bases lay between the germline ends. The CDR3 has 13 amino acids. The CDR3 DNA is TGCGCCAGCAGCCAAGGACAGGGAGGCGAGCAGTACTTC. Protein sequence: CASSQGQGGEQYF.

Here the CDR3 reads CASSIMVLAGANTGELFF. CDR3 sequence (DNA): TGTGCCAGTAGTATTATGGTGCTCGCGGGGGCGAACACCGGGGAGCTGTTTTTT. The gene calls are TRBV19 and TRBJ2-2; TRBD2 aligns across 7 bases. The J segment lost 0 bases and the V segment lost 3 bases, leaving 10 bases of the junction unmatched. The length of the CDR3 is 18 residues. CDR1 and CDR2 (germline): LNHDA, SQIVND (reference sequence).

This clone was recorded at least ten times. The chain has TRBV4-2 and TRBJ2-7, with 9 bases fitting TRBD1. The CDR3 covers 14 residues. Trimming cost V 4 bases and J 1 base; bases outside gene matches: 2. Germline-derived CDR1 and CDR2 are LGHNA and YNFKEQ. The CDR3 coding sequence is TGTGCCAGCAGCCCACAGGGGGCGTCCTACGAGCAGTACTTC. Its protein is CASSPQGASYEQYF.

The gene calls are TRBV10-1 and TRBJ2-7, with a tentative D call TRBD2 (7 bases). The V gene's germline CDR1 is WNHNN and CDR2 SYGVQD (reference sequence). The V gene lost 4 bases and the J gene lost 6 bases, with 19 bases spanning the gap. This CDR3 has 15 residues. The CDR3 region has the DNA TGCGCCAGCAGTGTACGTGGGGGGGCGAGATGCGAGCAGTACTTC. Protein product: CASSVRGGARCEQYF.

The CDR3 DNA reads TGTGCCAGCAGCTTAGGGCAAACGGAGTTCGAGACCCAGTACTTC. Translating gives CASSLGQTEFETQYF. The chain employs TRBV11-3 and TRBJ2-5; the D is unclear. CDR3 length equals 15 residues. CDR1 SGHNT and CDR2 YENEEA come from the germline V gene. V lost 1 base and J 5 bases, leaving 14 bases between the germline ends.

The chain uses TRBV27 and TRBJ1-2; no firm D call. Germline values: CDR1 MNHEY, CDR2 SMNVEV (reference sequence). This CDR3 region has 13 residues. V lost 1 base and J 0 bases, leaving 3 bases between the germline ends. The CDR3 here is CASSLFSNYGYTF. The CDR3 bases are TGTGCCAGCAGTTTATTCTCTAACTATGGCTACACCTTC.

V is TRBV18 and J is TRBJ1-5, with D maybe TRBD1 (5 bases). The germline V and J ends were trimmed by 1 base and 3 bases, with 13 bases remaining between them. The CDR3 loop spans 16 amino acids. The V gene's germline CDR1 is KGHSH and CDR2 LQKENI. The CDR3 loop is CASSPQPRADNQPQHF. The CDR3 DNA reads TGTGCCAGCTCACCACAGCCCAGGGCTGACAATCAGCCCCAGCATTTT. Complete variable domain (other parts from reference TRBV18 and TRBJ1-5): NAGVMQNPRHLVRRRGQEARLRCSPMKGHSHVYWYRQLPEEGLKFMVYLQKENIIDESGMPKERFSAEFPKEGPSILRIQQVVRGDSAAYFCASSPQPRADNQPQHFGDGTRLSIL.

V gene TRBV6-1 combines with J gene TRBJ1-6; D is uncertain. From germline, CDR1 is MNHNS and CDR2 SASEGT. Trimming removed 6 bases from V and 5 bases from J, with 5 bases in between. The CDR3 loop spans 12 amino acids. The CDR3 here is CASRRDNSPLHF. CDR3 nucleotide sequence: TGTGCCAGCAGGCGGGATAATTCACCCCTCCACTTT.

The gene calls are TRBV27 and TRBJ1-1; unclear D gene. Germline CDR1 and CDR2: MNHEY and SMNVEV (reference sequence). Trimming cost V 5 bases and J 3 bases, with 10 bases left between them. The CDR3 has 13 amino acids. The CDR3 loop is CASSHVQDTEAFF. In nucleotides, the CDR3 is TGTGCCAGCAGTCACGTTCAGGACACTGAAGCTTTCTTT.

This chain connects TRBV7-6 to TRBJ2-1; 10 bases are shared with TRBD2. Germline trimming cut 6 bases from V and 1 base from J; bases unmatched to any gene: 3. Germline V gene sequence: CDR1 SGHVS, CDR2 FNYEAQ. The CDR3 has 15 residues. The CDR3 protein is CASSDSGGSYNEQFF. For the CDR3, the DNA is TGTGCCAGCAGTGATAGCGGGGGGTCCTACAATGAGCAGTTCTTC. Full variable domain (outside the CDR3, taken from reference TRBV7-6 and TRBJ2-1): GAGVSQSPRYKVTKRGQDVALRCDPISGHVSLYWYRQALGQGPEFLTYFNYEAQQDKSGLPNDRFSAERPEGSISTLTIQRTEQRDSAMYRCASSDSGGSYNEQFFGPGTRLTVL.

This chain links TRBV5-5 with TRBJ1-5; a possible D gene is TRBD1 (6 bases). Deletions cut 4 bases from V and 0 bases from J, with 20 bases between. The length of the CDR3 is 18 residues. CDR1 and CDR2 (germline): SGHKS, YYEKEE (reference sequence). CDR3 DNA: TGTGCCAGCAGCCCGGTGGCAGGGGAGGGGAATAGCAATCAGCCCCAGCATTTT. Protein product: CASSPVAGEGNSNQPQHF.

The chain joins TRBV18 to TRBJ2-7; TRBD1 matches at 8 bases. Looked up from germline, CDR1 is KGHSH and CDR2 is LQKENI. The trim removed 4 bases at V and 5 bases at J, leaving 10 bases unmatched. The CDR3 is 15 amino acids. As DNA, the CDR3 is TGTGCCAGCTCACTAACGACAGGGGCAACCCACGAGCAGTACTTC. Translation: CASSLTTGATHEQYF.

The chain links TRBV5-1 to TRBJ2-3, with TRBD2 as a possible D gene (6 bases). V dropped 7 bases and J dropped 0 bases, with 15 bases sitting between them. This CDR3 is 15 amino acids long. CDR1 and CDR2 from the germline V gene are SGHRS and YFSETQ. The chain's CDR3 is CASGGVGGSTDTQYF. The CDR3 bases are TGCGCCAGCGGGGGAGTTGGGGGGAGCACAGATACGCAGTATTTT. The whole variable domain, filled in from reference TRBV5-1 and TRBJ2-3, reads KAGVTQTPRYLIKTRGQQVTLSCSPISGHRSVSWYQQTPGQGLQFLFEYFSETQRNKGNFPGRFSGRQFSNSRSEMNVSTLELGDSALYLCASGGVGGSTDTQYFGPGTRLTVL.

J is TRBJ1-1 and V is TRBV29-1, with D perhaps matching TRBD1 (5 bases). Germline V CDR1 and CDR2: SQVTM, ANQGSEA. CDR3 length equals 12 residues. V was clipped by 7 bases and J by 2 bases, with 11 bases between them. The CDR3 spells CSARDRNTEAFF. CDR3 in DNA: TGCAGCGCCAGGGATAGAAACACTGAAGCTTTCTTT.

V is TRBV5-1 and J is TRBJ2-1; 10 bases are shared with TRBD1. J lost 6 bases, V lost 4 bases, and 10 bases had no gene match. The CDR3 loop spans 16 amino acids. Germline loops: CDR1 SGHRS, CDR2 YFSETQ. The CDR3: CASSRGRQGAFNEQFF. The CDR3 DNA is TGCGCCAGCAGCCGGGGGAGACAGGGGGCCTTCAATGAGCAGTTCTTC.

J is TRBJ2-7 and V is TRBV5-4; 10 bases align to TRBD2. Germline trimming cut 2 bases from V and 1 base from J; bases unmatched to any gene: 6. Germline CDR1 SGHNT, CDR2 YYREEE (reference sequence). The CDR3 has 16 residues. The CDR3 sequence is CASSFGSGGASYEQYF. The CDR3 DNA reads as TGTGCCAGCAGCTTTGGGAGCGGGGGGGCATCCTACGAGCAGTACTTC.

The chain has TRBV14 and TRBJ2-2, with TRBD2 identical over 8 bases. The CDR3 length is 19 residues. Trimming took 4 bases from V and 3 from J; bases not matched to a gene: 16. The germline gives CDR1 SGHDN, CDR2 FVKESK. The CDR3 sequence is CASSPTVRLAGIHTGELFF. For the CDR3, the DNA is TGTGCCAGCAGCCCCACCGTGAGATTAGCGGGGATACACACCGGGGAGCTGTTTTTT.

This chain links TRBV10-3 with TRBJ2-7; 8 bases map to TRBD1. Trimming took 0 bases from V and 1 from J; bases not matched to a gene: 5. The CDR3 covers 16 residues. Germline V lookup: CDR1 ENHRY, CDR2 SYGVKD. The CDR3 is CAISESGDRPSYEQYF. The CDR3 coding sequence is TGTGCCATCAGTGAGTCGGGGGACAGGCCTTCCTACGAGCAGTACTTC.

The rearrangement uses TRBV15 and TRBJ1-1; no clear D. The CDR3 is made up of 12 amino acids. Germline loops: CDR1 LNHNV, CDR2 YYDKDF (reference sequence). Trimming stripped 4 bases from V and 8 bases from J, with 11 bases between. CDR3 region: CATSTYAREAFF. CDR3 nucleotide sequence: TGTGCCACCAGCACATATGCCAGGGAAGCTTTCTTT.

The V gene is TRBV19, the J gene TRBJ2-7; D remains ambiguous. The CDR3 has 15 residues. Trimming pared 5 bases from V and 2 bases from J, leaving 16 bases between. CDR1 is LNHDA, CDR2 SQIVND, per germline (reference sequence). CDR3 protein: CASSPIAALTYEQYF. The CDR3 DNA reads TGTGCCAGTAGTCCTATAGCAGCACTAACCTACGAGCAGTACTTC.

Turning to this clone: The sample contains more than one DNA sequence encoding this CDR3. V and J are TRBV7-9 and TRBJ2-1, with unresolved D. The CDR3 contains 11 residues. The germline V and J ends were trimmed by 3 bases and 7 bases, with 4 bases remaining between them. Germline assignment: CDR1 SEHNR and CDR2 FQNEAQ (reference sequence). CDR3 coding DNA: TGTGCCAGCAGCTTTCAAAATGAGCAGTTCTTC. Translating it yields CASSFQNEQFF.

This clone has only a few counts. V and J are TRBV6-4 and TRBJ2-7; D not resolved. The CDR3 covers 13 residues. CDR1 is MRHNA and CDR2 is SNTAGT in the germline V gene. V lost 3 bases, J lost 5 bases, and 11 bases lay in between. The CDR3 reads CASSEVVRDEQYF. The CDR3 DNA sequence: TGTGCCAGCAGTGAAGTCGTTCGGGACGAGCAGTACTTC.

V and J are TRBV7-9 and TRBJ1-1, with D tentatively TRBD1 (5 bases). The CDR3 runs to 14 residues. Deletions cut 5 bases from V and 6 bases from J, with 16 bases between. Germline V CDR1 and CDR2: SEHNR, FQNEAQ (reference sequence). DNA of the CDR3: TGTGCCAGCAGCCCCCGCGGGGCTGAGGCTGAAGCTTTCTTT. This sequence encodes CASSPRGAEAEAFF.

V gene TRBV6-5 combines with J gene TRBJ1-4; D is perhaps TRBD1 (5 bases). Trimming removed 0 bases from V and 2 bases from J, with 7 bases in between. Germline lookup yields CDR1 MNHEY and CDR2 SVGAGI. This CDR3 spans 15 amino acids. CDR3 nucleotide sequence: TGTGCCAGCAGTTACTCGACAGTTACTAATGAAAAACTGTTTTTT. It encodes CASSYSTVTNEKLFF.

The rearrangement joins TRBV18 to TRBJ1-1, with 7 nucleotides matching TRBD1. CDR3 length: 14 amino acids. J gave up 4 bases and V 5 bases, and 7 bases lay outside the gene matches. Germline CDR1 and CDR2: KGHSH and LQKENI. CDR3 nucleotide sequence: TGTGCCAGCTCAGTGTCAACAGGGGTCACTGAAGCTTTCTTT. Its protein is CASSVSTGVTEAFF.

The chain carries TRBV2 and TRBJ2-1; D may be TRBD2 (5 bases). The CDR3 runs 13 residues. Looked up from germline, CDR1 is SNHLY and CDR2 is FYNNEI. V gave up 3 bases and J gave up 7 bases, with 10 bases separating them. CDR3: CASSEASFNEQFF. In nucleotides, the CDR3 is TGTGCCAGCAGTGAGGCTAGCTTTAATGAGCAGTTCTTC.